This entry concerns a single TCR beta chain. Antigen: not known. CDR1 and CDR2 from the germline V gene are WNHNN and SYGVQD (reference sequence). Deletions cut 3 bases from V and 0 bases from J, with 11 bases between. CDR3 length equals 15 residues. The primer mix had 60 Vbeta and 13 Jbeta primers. The table came from immunoSEQ multiplex PCR; TCRdb's copy has only in-frame clones and leaves some out. The sample lists approximately 140,000 clones; about two thirds were seen once. This entry comes from a study of cytomegalovirus exposure and HLA in healthy donors. The study, taken as a whole, reports: Overall, under 200 TCR beta chains were annotated as cytomegalovirus-associated. The likely origin of a cluster of highly shared sequence variants was a sequencing artifact.

V is TRBV10-1 and J is TRBJ1-1, with D perhaps matching TRBD1 (5 bases). The source material was PBMCs. This clonotype originated in a woman aged 60-70 years in good health and CMV-seropositive. CDR3: CASSERQGLNTEAFF. The CDR3 DNA sequence: TGCGCCAGCAGTGAACGTCAGGGCCTGAACACTGAAGCTTTCTTT.